Listed here is a single T cell receptor (beta chain). What it binds is not known. All patients relapsed after autologous stem cell transplantation, and brentuximab vedotin exposure varied. V dropped 6 bases and J dropped 5 bases, with 13 bases sitting between them. CDR1 is SEHNR and CDR2 is FQNEAQ in the germline V gene (reference sequence). This CDR3 contains 14 residues. This record belongs to a study of PD-1 blockade in classical Hodgkin lymphoma. Study observations and caveats: Significant TCR diversity gains by C4D1 occurred in CD4+ but not CD8+ cells.

Assay: immunoSEQ multiplex PCR; the TCRdb copy retains only in-frame clones and omits some. The data show 55,000 to 80,000 clones, about 93% seen once. The chain uses TRBV7-9 and TRBJ2-2, with a possible D match to TRBD2 (6 bases). The sample consisted of peripheral blood mononuclear cells (PBMCs), taken at baseline. The receptor comes from a human donor with classical Hodgkin lymphoma. The CDR3 here is CASRREGGTGELFF. The CDR3 coding sequence is TGTGCCAGCAGGCGGGAAGGAGGAACCGGGGAGCTGTTTTTT. The full variable domain, with the rest looked up from reference TRBV7-9 and TRBJ2-2, is DTGVSQNPRHKITKRGQNVTFRCDPISEHNRLYWYRQTLGQGPEFLTYFQNEAQLEKSRLLSDRFSAERPKGSFSTLEIQRTEQGDSAMYLCASRREGGTGELFFGEGSRLTVL.